This T cell receptor (beta chain) came from a study of cytomegalovirus exposure and HLA in healthy donors. Turning to this clone: Its specificity is not known.

V was clipped by 5 bases and J by 6 bases; unmatched bases: 12. Germline CDR1 and CDR2: SGHNT and YYREEE (reference sequence). CDR3 length equals 15 residues. Points from the study as a whole: High specificity and sensitivity for cytomegalovirus status were reported for the classifier. With later analysis, a missense DCLRE1C variant became linked to TCR beta V- and J-gene trimming.

The study ran its PCR with 60 Vbeta and 13 Jbeta primers. Clones were sequenced by immunoSEQ multiplex PCR, and TCRdb holds only the in-frame ones, with some missing. The data contain roughly 90,000 clones, 84% of them seen just once; the ten biggest clones take up under 2.5%. This TCR derives from a man aged 18 to 29 in good health and CMV-seronegative. Sample: PBMCs. The chain has TRBV5-4 and TRBJ2-7, with 9 bases matching TRBD2. CDR3 DNA sequence: TGTGCCAGCAGAGCCCGGCGGGAGGGATTGGGCGAGCAGTACTTC. Translating it yields CASRARREGLGEQYF.